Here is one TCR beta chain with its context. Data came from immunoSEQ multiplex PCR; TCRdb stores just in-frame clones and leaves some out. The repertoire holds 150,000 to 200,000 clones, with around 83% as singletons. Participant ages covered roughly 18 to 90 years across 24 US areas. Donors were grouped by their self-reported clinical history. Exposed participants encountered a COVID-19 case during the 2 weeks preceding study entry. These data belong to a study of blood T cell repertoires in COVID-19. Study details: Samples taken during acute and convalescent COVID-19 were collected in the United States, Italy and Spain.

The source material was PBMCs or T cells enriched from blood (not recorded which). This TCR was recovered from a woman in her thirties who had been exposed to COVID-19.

In nucleotides, the CDR3 is TGCGCCAGCAGCCCCAGTCAGCGGGAGCAGTTCTTC. Translating gives CASSPSQREQFF. The genes are TRBV5-1 and TRBJ2-1; maybe TRBD2 (5 bases). The CDR3 extends over 12 amino acids. Germline V gene lookup returns CDR1 SGHRS and CDR2 YFSETQ. The V and J ends lost 4 bases and 10 bases respectively, with 12 bases between them.